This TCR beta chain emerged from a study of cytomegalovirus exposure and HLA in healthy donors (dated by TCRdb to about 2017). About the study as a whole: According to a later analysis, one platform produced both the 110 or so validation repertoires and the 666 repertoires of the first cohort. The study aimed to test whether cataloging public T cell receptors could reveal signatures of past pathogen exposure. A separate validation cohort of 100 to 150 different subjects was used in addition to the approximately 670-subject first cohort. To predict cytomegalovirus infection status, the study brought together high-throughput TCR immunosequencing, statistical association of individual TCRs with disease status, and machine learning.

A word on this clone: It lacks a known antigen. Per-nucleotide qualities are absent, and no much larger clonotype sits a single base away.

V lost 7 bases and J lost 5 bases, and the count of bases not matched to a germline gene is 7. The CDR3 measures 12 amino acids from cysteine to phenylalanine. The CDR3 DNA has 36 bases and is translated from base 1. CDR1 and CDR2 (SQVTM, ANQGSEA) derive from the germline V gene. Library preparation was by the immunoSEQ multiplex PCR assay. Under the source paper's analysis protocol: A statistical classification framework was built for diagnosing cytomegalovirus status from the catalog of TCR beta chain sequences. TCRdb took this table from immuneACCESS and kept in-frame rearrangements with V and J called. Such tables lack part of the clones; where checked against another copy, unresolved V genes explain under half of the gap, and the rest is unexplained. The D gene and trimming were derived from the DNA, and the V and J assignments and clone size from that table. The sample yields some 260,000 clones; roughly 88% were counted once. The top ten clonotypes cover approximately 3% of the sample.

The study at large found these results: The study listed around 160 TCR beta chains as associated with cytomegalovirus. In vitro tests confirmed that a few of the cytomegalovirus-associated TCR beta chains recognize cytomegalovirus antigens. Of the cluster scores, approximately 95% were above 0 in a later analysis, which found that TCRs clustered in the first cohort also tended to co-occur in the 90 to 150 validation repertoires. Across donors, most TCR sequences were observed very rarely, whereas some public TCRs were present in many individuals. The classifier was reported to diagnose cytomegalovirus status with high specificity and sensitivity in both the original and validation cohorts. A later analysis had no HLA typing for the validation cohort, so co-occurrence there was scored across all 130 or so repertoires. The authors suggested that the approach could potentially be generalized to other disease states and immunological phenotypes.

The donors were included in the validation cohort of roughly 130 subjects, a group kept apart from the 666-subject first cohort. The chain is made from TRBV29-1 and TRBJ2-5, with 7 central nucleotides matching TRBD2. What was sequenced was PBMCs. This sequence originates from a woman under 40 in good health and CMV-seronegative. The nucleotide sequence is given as TGCAGCGCTATTGGGCGGGAGGAGACCCAGTACTTC. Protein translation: CSAIGREETQYF.